This record covers a single T cell receptor (beta chain). This sample is part of a study of blood T cell repertoires in COVID-19. Participants, about 18 to 95 years old, spanned around 25 US areas. The CDR3 length is 14 residues. The germline CDR1 and CDR2 sequences are LGHDT and YNNKEL (reference sequence). Trimming removed 7 bases from V and 1 base from J, with 13 bases in between. Sequencing was performed with immunoSEQ multiplex PCR; in TCRdb, only in-frame clones are kept and a portion is missing. Of 150,000 to 200,000 clones in the sample, roughly 90% were seen once. Sequencing was done on a sample of PBMCs or T cells enriched from blood (not recorded which). The V and J genes are TRBV3-1 (or the pseudogene TRBV3-2) and TRBJ1-1; the D is unclear. The sequence was obtained from a woman in her fifties or sixties who had recovered from COVID-19. The CDR3 sequence is CASTAGRPNTEAFF. CDR3 coding DNA: TGTGCCAGCACCGCGGGCAGACCGAACACTGAAGCTTTCTTT.